Listed below are T cell receptor beta chains from one sample, sequenced in a study of a mutant IDH1 vaccine in newly diagnosed glioma. The data were produced by immunoSEQ multiplex PCR, yet TCRdb's version contains in-frame clones alone and is incomplete. The sample has about 92,000 clones; 80% to 90% are singletons. Sequenced here: PBMCs, sampled from a glioma patient treated with radiotherapy, temozolomide or both. All receptors derive from a woman in her forties or fifties with glioma. Each CDR3 is given with its conserved first and last residue.

j_call | v_call | cdr3_aa
TRBJ2-3 | TRBV18 | CASSPVNARGDSTDTQYF
TRBJ1-6 | TRBV4-2 | CASSPRGRESPLHF
TRBJ1-1 | TRBV9 | CASSPQTGVEAFF
TRBJ1-1 | TRBV2 | CASWDRKAFF
TRBJ1-2 | TRBV5-8 | CASSFRTNYGYTF
TRBJ2-7 | TRBV7-8 | CASSLAGVGRSSYEQYF
TRBJ1-3 | TRBV5-5 | CASSRRADQSSGNTIYF
TRBJ1-2 | TRBV9 | CASSAGTGSSDGYTF
TRBJ2-3 | TRBV4-1 | CASSPPSSRTDTQYF
TRBJ2-7 | TRBV7-3 | CASSANRGAYEQYF
TRBJ2-7 | TRBV2 | CASSYSEQYF
TRBJ2-2 | TRBV4-1 | CASSRRTGINRELFF
TRBJ1-2 | TRBV6-6 | CASSYTNYGYTF
TRBJ1-1 | TRBV19 | CASSIRGEYEQGRDTEAFF
TRBJ2-3 | TRBV25-1 | CASILGHPGTDTQYF
TRBJ1-1 | TRBV7-9 | CASHSHMNTEAFF
TRBJ1-4 | TRBV11-2 | CASSRTVGEKLFF
TRBJ2-7 | TRBV9 | CASSVGQGESYEQYF
TRBJ1-1 | TRBV6-1 | CASSVRGTEAFF
TRBJ1-5 | TRBV9 | CASSVEGGLNQPQHF
TRBJ1-2 | TRBV28 | CASSSSRTGGTYGYTF
TRBJ2-1 | TRBV29-1 | CSVEDPGTRSHNEQFF
TRBJ1-6 | TRBV19 | CASSIAREVNSPLHF
TRBJ1-4 | TRBV5-4 | CASSLAQGTDFGYEKLFF
TRBJ2-7 | TRBV6-5 | CASSYRDSGPYEQYF
TRBJ1-1 | TRBV5-1 | CASSLGLEGTEAFF
TRBJ1-5 | TRBV6-1 | CATRTGGNQPQHF
TRBJ2-3 | TRBV15 | CATSIPDRDADTQYF
TRBJ2-7 | TRBV5-4 | CASSFYTGVEREQYF
TRBJ2-3 | TRBV29-1 | CSVEDLSRGTDTQYF
TRBJ1-4 | TRBV9 | CASRSKGKLFF
TRBJ2-3 | TRBV6-1 | CASSVDTQYF
TRBJ1-5 | TRBV11-2 | CASSLVSNQPQHF
TRBJ2-1 | TRBV15 | CASERDRYNEQFF
TRBJ1-5 | TRBV28 | CASSLGQGKNQPQHF
TRBJ2-5 | TRBV19 | CASGATGQETQYF
TRBJ2-7 | TRBV7-3 | CASSLMRSSYEQYF
TRBJ1-2 | TRBV6-1 | CAVAQGSYLRDGYTF
TRBJ2-5 | TRBV2 | CASSEGGAGKETQYF
TRBJ2-3 | TRBV11-2 | CASNRLRGTDTQYF
TRBJ1-5 | TRBV25-1 | CASSEGQGSQPQHF
TRBJ1-1 | TRBV4-2 | CASSQVGERMDTEAFF
TRBJ1-2 | TRBV27 | CASSPTGRDYGYTF
TRBJ1-5 | TRBV5-1 | CASSLGGSNQPQHF
TRBJ2-1 | TRBV13 | CASSLGAFPGNEQFF
TRBJ1-1 | TRBV7-8 | CASSLGAANTEAFF
TRBJ2-5 | TRBV6-6 | CASSSQETQYF
TRBJ1-3 | TRBV1 | CTSSQAGQDFSGNTIYF
TRBJ2-1 | TRBV27 | CASSLPDYHEQFF
TRBJ2-2 | TRBV9 | CASSVQQGETGELFF
TRBJ1-1 | TRBV7-9 | CASSRPRTVTEAFF
TRBJ2-7 | TRBV7-2 | CASSLAAYEQYF
TRBJ1-2 | TRBV7-2 | CASSLAIHYGYTF